This T cell receptor beta chain was sequenced in a study of control samples from healthy donors and cancer patients. This CDR3 is 18 amino acids long. CDR1 is LNHDA, CDR2 SQIVND, per germline (reference sequence). The ends lost 5 bases at V and 6 bases at J; junction bases unmatched: 15. Clones were sequenced by immunoSEQ multiplex PCR, and TCRdb holds only the in-frame ones, with some missing. The top ten clones hold over 8.5% of a sample with tens of thousands of clones, about 89% of them seen once. This chain connects TRBV19 to TRBJ2-2, with 10 bases that match TRBD1. Sequenced material: PBMCs. The clonotype was recovered from a woman aged 50 to 60 with colorectal cancer. CDR3 region: CASSSWTGGRSYPGELFF. CDR3 DNA: TGTGCCAGTAGTTCATGGACAGGGGGAAGATCGTACCCCGGGGAGCTGTTTTTT.